One T cell receptor beta chain is described in this entry. CDR3 length equals 18 residues. V trimming: 2 bases; J trimming: 4 bases; junction bases outside the gene matches: 13. CDR1 and CDR2 (germline): WSHSY, SAAADI. This sample is part of a study of radiotherapy plus CTLA-4 blockade in lung cancer. Patients with chemo-refractory metastatic non-small-cell lung cancer received focal radiation plus CTLA-4 blockade with ipilimumab. TCRdb's copy holds only in-frame clones and misses some; the assay was immunoSEQ multiplex PCR. The sample holds 50,000 to 65,000 clones, less than 80% seen once. The sample here was peripheral blood, taken from a patient treated with radiotherapy plus ipilimumab. The TCR sequence derives from a human donor with non-small cell lung cancer who had a complete response to radiotherapy plus ipilimumab. The V call is TRBV10-2, the J call TRBJ1-1; 10 bases match TRBD1. CDR3 in amino acids: CASSERVTGGIGGTEAFF. DNA of the CDR3: TGCGCCAGCAGTGAGAGGGTGACAGGGGGCATTGGGGGCACTGAAGCTTTCTTT.